This T cell receptor beta chain derives from a study of cytomegalovirus exposure and HLA in healthy donors. Study-level background: The Caucasian-associated ancestry cluster held 65% to 85% of 350 to 450 genotyped donors.

The primer mix had 60 Vbeta and 13 Jbeta primers. Data came from immunoSEQ multiplex PCR; TCRdb stores just in-frame clones and leaves some out. Of some 80,000 clones listed, around 81% are singletons. Details on this clone: What it binds is not known.

Germline-derived CDR1 and CDR2 are SGHRS and YFSETQ. V was trimmed by 0 bases and J by 6 bases, leaving 9 bases between them. This CDR3 spans 13 amino acids. Study observations and caveats: The analysis excluded some indistinguishable V segments, including TRBV6-2 and TRBV6-3. Diagnosis of cytomegalovirus status made by the classifier reportedly showed high specificity and sensitivity. In a later analysis, a missense DCLRE1C variant was linked to TCR beta V- and J-gene trimming.

The sample was PBMCs. The chain employs TRBV5-1 and TRBJ1-1; no firm D call. This TCR was sampled from a man aged 35 to 55 in good health and CMV-seronegative. The CDR3: CASSLEAGPEAFF. CDR3 DNA: TGCGCCAGCAGCTTGGAGGCAGGCCCTGAAGCTTTCTTT.